A single sample is the source of the 5 T cell receptor beta chains below, sequenced in a study of Graves' ophthalmopathy and Graves' hyperthyroidism (dated 2018 in TCRdb). The data were produced on an Illumina HiSeq 2000. For repertoire sequencing, the TCR beta CDR3 regions were amplified from RNA transcripts. HTBI primers and the Qiagen OneStep RT-PCR kit were used in a first-round RT-PCR, which was followed by a second-round multiplex PCR, size selection and purification. The raw public data were reprocessed by TCRdb itself: fastp quality trimming at Q25, MiXCR clonotype calling, in-frame beta chains only. CDR3 protein sequences are deduplicated, and each keeps its most common genes and DNA. The sample contains hundreds of thousands of distinct CDR3 sequences, approximately 15% of them found a single time. The ten largest account for roughly 7% of the sample. Sequencing was done on a sample of peripheral blood. The receptor source for this set is a woman under 30 with stable Graves' hyperthyroidism. Donor details come from another sample of the same person, matched by shared clones.

On this clonotype itself: The CDR3 carries no conserved terminal phenylalanine or tryptophan, so it likely arises from a read error. Because the CDR3's place on the DNA is in doubt, the DNA is left out and the CDR3 is given as listed by TCRdb. This rearrangement joins TRBV25-1 to TRBJ2-2; whether TRBD1, the table's D call, matches the DNA was not checked. The length of the CDR3 is 16 amino acids, counting both ends. Germline loops: CDR1 MGHDK, CDR2 SYGVNS. The CDR3: CASSERGRGDTGELLV.

The table lists this clonotype with many counts. The V call is TRBV24-1, the J call TRBJ2-7, with 9 nucleotides matching TRBD1. The CDR3 extends over 15 amino acids. Germline CDR1 KGHDR, CDR2 SFDVKD. V was clipped by 3 bases and J by 1 base; unmatched bases: 3. The CDR3 sequence: CATSDPGTGSYEQYF. CDR3 coding DNA: TGTGCCACCAGTGATCCCGGGACAGGGTCCTACGAGCAGTACTTC.

V is TRBV6-1 and J is TRBJ2-7; D may correspond to TRBD1 or TRBD2 (6 bases each). The CDR3 totals 14 residues. Trimming removed 6 bases from V and 1 base from J, with 13 bases in between. Germline V gene lookup returns CDR1 MNHNS and CDR2 SASEGT. This CDR3 is CASRPEGDSYEQYF. The DNA of the CDR3 is TGTGCCAGCAGGCCGGAGGGGGATTCCTACGAGCAGTACTTC.

In this sample, this clonotype turned up many times. The chain employs TRBV7-9 and TRBJ1-3; the D gene is possibly TRBD1 (6 bases). The CDR3 consists of 15 residues. V lost 0 bases, J lost 2 bases, and 8 bases lay in between. Germline V gives CDR1 SEHNR, CDR2 FQNEAQ (reference sequence). CDR3 bases: TGTGCCAGCAGCTTAGCCCGGACAGCTGGAAACACCATATATTTT. This sequence encodes CASSLARTAGNTIYF. The full variable domain, completed using reference TRBV7-9 and TRBJ1-3, is DTGVSQNPRHKITKRGQNVTFRCDPISEHNRLYWYRQTLGQGPEFLTYFQNEAQLEKSRLLSDRFSAERPKGSFSTLEIQRTEQGDSAMYLCASSLARTAGNTIYFGEGSWLTVV.

This clonotype was seen many times. The chain uses TRBV11-2 and TRBJ1-1; no clear D. The CDR3 spans 15 residues. Germline CDR1 SGHAT, CDR2 FQNNGV. Trimming removed 0 bases from V and 0 bases from J, with 8 bases in between. CDR3: CASSLDRRVNTEAFF. DNA for the CDR3: TGTGCCAGCAGCTTAGATCGTAGGGTGAACACTGAAGCTTTCTTT. Looking up the rest from reference TRBV11-2 and TRBJ1-1 gives the full variable domain: EAGVAQSPRYKIIEKRQSVAFWCNPISGHATLYWYQQILGQGPKLLIQFQNNGVVDDSQLPKDRFSAERLKGVDSTLKIQPAKLEDSAVYLCASSLDRRVNTEAFFGQGTRLTVV.